Listed below are T cell receptor beta chains from one sample, sequenced in a study of shared clonotypes between healthy human individuals. The table came from immunoSEQ multiplex PCR; TCRdb's copy has only in-frame clones and leaves some out. In the table there are around 980,000 clones, approximately 80% of which are singletons. Sequenced: memory CD4+ T cells from PBMCs. The receptors derive from a man in his late teens or twenties in good health. Some clones in this sample may be carry-over from other donors' samples. CDR3s leave out the opening cysteine and the closing phenylalanine or tryptophan. D genes are given only for firm matches.

d_gene: TRBD1
j_gene: TRBJ1-2
v_gene: TRBV7-3
len: 13
CDR3aa: ASSLAGQEDYGYT

d_gene: TRBD1
j_gene: TRBJ2-5
v_gene: TRBV29-1
len: 13
CDR3aa: SVEDPGQGRETQY

d_gene: .
j_gene: TRBJ2-2
v_gene: TRBV6-6
len: 13
CDR3aa: ASLAGITTTGELF

d_gene: .
j_gene: TRBJ1-1
v_gene: TRBV18
len: 11
CDR3aa: ASSSEGDTEAF

d_gene: TRBD2
j_gene: TRBJ2-3
v_gene: TRBV11-2
len: 14
CDR3aa: ASSLGLAGGTDTQY

d_gene: TRBD1
j_gene: TRBJ2-5
v_gene: TRBV15
len: 10
CDR3aa: ATGTAQETQY

d_gene: .
j_gene: TRBJ1-4
v_gene: TRBV5-1
len: 12
CDR3aa: ASGTGGFNEKLF

d_gene: .
j_gene: TRBJ2-5
v_gene: TRBV7-8
len: 10
CDR3aa: AEGPGAETQY

d_gene: .
j_gene: TRBJ2-3
v_gene: TRBV28
len: 10
CDR3aa: ASSPLSDTQY

d_gene: .
j_gene: TRBJ2-7
v_gene: TRBV6-1
len: 13
CDR3aa: ASSVRVGGIHEQY